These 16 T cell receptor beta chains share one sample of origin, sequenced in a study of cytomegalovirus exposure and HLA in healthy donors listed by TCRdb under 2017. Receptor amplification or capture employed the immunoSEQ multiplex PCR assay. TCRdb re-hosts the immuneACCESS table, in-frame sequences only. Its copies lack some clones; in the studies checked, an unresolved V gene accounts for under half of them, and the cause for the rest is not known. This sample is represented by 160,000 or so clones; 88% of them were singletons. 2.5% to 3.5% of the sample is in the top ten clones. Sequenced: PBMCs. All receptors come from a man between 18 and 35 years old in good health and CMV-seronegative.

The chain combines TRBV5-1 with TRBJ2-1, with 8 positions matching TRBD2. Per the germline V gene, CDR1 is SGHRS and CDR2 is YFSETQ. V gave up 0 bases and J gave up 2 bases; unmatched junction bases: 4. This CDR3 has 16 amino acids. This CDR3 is CASSLATGRAYNEQFF. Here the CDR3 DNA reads TGCGCCAGCAGCTTGGCTACCGGGAGGGCCTACAATGAGCAGTTCTTC.

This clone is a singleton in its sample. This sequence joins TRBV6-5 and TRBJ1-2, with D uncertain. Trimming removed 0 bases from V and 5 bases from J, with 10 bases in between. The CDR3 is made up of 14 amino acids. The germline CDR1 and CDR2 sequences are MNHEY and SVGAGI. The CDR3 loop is CASSYSGDGYGYTF. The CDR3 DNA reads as TGTGCCAGCAGTTACTCCGGGGATGGGTATGGCTACACCTTC.

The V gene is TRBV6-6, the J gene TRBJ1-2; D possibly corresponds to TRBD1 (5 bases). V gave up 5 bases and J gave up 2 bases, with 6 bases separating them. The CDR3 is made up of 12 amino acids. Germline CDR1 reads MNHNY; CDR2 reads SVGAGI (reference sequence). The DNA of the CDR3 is TGTGCCAGCAGTCCAGGGAACTATGGCTACACCTTC. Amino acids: CASSPGNYGYTF.

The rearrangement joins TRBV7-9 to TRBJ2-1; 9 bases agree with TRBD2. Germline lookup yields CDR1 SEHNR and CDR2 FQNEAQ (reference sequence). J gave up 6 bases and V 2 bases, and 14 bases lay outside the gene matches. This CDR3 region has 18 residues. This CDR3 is CASSLSHGLGGRVNEQFF. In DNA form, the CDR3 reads TGTGCCAGCAGCTTAAGCCACGGACTTGGCGGGAGGGTCAATGAGCAGTTCTTC.

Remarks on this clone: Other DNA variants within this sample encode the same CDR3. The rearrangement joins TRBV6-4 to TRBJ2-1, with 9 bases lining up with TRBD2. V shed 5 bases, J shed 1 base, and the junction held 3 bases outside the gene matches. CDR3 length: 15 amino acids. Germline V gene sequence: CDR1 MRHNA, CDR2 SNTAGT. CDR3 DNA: TGTGCCAGCAGTTCCCTAGCGGGGTCCTACAATGAGCAGTTCTTC. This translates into CASSSLAGSYNEQFF.

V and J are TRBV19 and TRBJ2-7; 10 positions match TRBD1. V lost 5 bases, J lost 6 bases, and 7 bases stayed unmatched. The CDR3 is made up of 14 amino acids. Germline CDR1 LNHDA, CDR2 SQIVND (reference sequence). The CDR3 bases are TGTGCCAGTAGTTTGGGACAGGGGTTTAGCGAGCAGTACTTC. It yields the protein CASSLGQGFSEQYF.

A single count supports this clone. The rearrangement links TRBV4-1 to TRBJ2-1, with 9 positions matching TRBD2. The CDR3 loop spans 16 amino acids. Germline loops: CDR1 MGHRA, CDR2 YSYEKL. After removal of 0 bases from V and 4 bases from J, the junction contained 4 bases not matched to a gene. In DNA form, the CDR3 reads TGCGCCAGCAGCCAAGAGCGGGGGGGACTTTACAATGAGCAGTTCTTC. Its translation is CASSQERGGLYNEQFF.

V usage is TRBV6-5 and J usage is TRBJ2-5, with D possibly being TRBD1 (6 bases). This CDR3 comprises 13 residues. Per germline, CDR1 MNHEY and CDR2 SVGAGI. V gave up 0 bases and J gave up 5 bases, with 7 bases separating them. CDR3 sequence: CASSYSRGETQYF. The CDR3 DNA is TGTGCCAGCAGTTACTCGAGGGGGGAGACCCAGTACTTC.

CDR3 region: CASSRGQGVSYEQYV. The CDR3 bases are TGTGCCAGCAGCCGCGGACAGGGGGTGTCCTACGAGCAGTACGTC. This chain links TRBV11-2 with TRBJ2-7; 10 nucleotides agree with TRBD1. The CDR3 length is 15 residues. Per the germline V gene, CDR1 is SGHAT and CDR2 is FQNNGV. Losses at the gene ends were 5 bases for V and 1 base for J; bases not matched to a gene: 5.

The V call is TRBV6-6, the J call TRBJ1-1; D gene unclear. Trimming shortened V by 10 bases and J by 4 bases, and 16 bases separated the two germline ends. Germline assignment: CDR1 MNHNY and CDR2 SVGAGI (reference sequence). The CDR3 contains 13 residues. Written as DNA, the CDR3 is TGTGCCACTCAGGACGTGAGGGCCACTGAAGCTTTCTTT. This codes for CATQDVRATEAFF.

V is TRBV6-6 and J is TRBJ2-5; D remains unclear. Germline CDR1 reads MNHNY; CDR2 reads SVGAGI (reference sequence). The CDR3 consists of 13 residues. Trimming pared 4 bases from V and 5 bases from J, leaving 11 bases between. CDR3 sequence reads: CASSSFRQETQYF. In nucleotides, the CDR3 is TGTGCCAGCAGTTCTTTTCGTCAGGAGACCCAGTACTTC.

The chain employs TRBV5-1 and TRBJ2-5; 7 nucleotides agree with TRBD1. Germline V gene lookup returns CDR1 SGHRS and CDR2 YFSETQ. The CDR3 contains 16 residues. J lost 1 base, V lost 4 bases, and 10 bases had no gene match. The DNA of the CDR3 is TGCGCCAGCAGCACATGGCCGGGACAGATCCAAGAGACCCAGTACTTC. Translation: CASSTWPGQIQETQYF.

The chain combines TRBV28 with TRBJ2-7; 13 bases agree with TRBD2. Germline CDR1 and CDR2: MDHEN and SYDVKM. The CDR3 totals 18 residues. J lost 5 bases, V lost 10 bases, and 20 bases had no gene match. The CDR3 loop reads CATRRGTRTSGSHNEQYF. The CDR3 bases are TGTGCCACCCGCAGGGGGACGCGGACTAGCGGGAGCCACAACGAGCAGTACTTC.

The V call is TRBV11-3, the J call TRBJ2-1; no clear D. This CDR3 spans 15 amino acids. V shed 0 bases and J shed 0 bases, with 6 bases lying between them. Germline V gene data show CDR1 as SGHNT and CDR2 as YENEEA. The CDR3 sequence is CASSLDSLSYNEQFF. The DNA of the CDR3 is TGTGCCAGCAGCTTAGATAGCCTCTCCTACAATGAGCAGTTCTTC.

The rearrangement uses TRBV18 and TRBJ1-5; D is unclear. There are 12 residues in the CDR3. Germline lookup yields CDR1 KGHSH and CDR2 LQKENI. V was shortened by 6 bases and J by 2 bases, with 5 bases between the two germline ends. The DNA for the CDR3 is TGTGCCAGCTCTCCGGGCAATCAGCCCCAGCATTTT. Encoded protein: CASSPGNQPQHF.

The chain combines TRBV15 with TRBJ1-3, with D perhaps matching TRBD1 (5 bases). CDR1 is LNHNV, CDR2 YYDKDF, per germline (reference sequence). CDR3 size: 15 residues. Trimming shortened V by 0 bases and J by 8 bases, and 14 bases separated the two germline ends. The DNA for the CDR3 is TGTGCCACCAGCAGAGATCGGGCAGTAGGGGACACCATATATTTT. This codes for CATSRDRAVGDTIYF.